Described below is a single T cell receptor (beta chain) sequence and its context. Its antigen is unknown. No per-base quality is available; no much larger clone lies one base away. The sample comes from a study of T cells in localized non-small cell lung cancer (dated by TCRdb to the early 2020s). About the study as a whole: Comparing tumors with uninvolved tumor-adjacent lungs, the study looked at the T cell repertoires of 220 or so patients with early-stage NSCLC. All 240 or so NSCLC patients in the cohort were treatment-naive and had localized lung tumors that were resected. The mean age of the NSCLC patients was 60 to 85 years, with approximately 130 men and 85 to 110 women. What the work shows at the level of the full study, not this receptor alone: Since the design was exploratory, TCR variables were selected using unadjusted p-values with no false-discovery rate correction. A median of approximately 62 of the top 100 tumor clones turned up in the paired uninvolved adjacent lung, and around 27 of those clones also ranked among the top 100 of that same adjacent lung. Multi-region tumor sequencing was not performed, so intratumor heterogeneity could not be excluded. Higher blood T cell density associated with longer overall survival, while higher adjacent-lung clonality associated with shorter survival. Uninvolved tumor-adjacent lung showed the highest T cell clonality, higher than tumor, which suggests more focused antigenic responses in the uninvolved tumor-adjacent lung.

The immunoSEQ Assay was used to sequence TCR beta CDR3 regions from DNA. Regarding the original processing steps: T cell density was computed as TCR beta template counts normalized to usable DNA estimated by amplifying housekeeping genes. The preseqR package was used to estimate richness by extrapolating to 400,000 templates for PBMC samples and to 120,000 templates for tissue samples. Clonality was calculated as one minus Pielou's evenness. To identify tissue-enriched TCRs, differential abundance testing was run on productive amino-acid clonotypes with a minimum total count of 5 and an alpha of 0.1. The Jaccard Index and the Morisita Overlap Index were used to measure how much the repertoires overlapped between compartments. GLIPH grouped TCR beta CDR3s together with public tetramer-defined viral CDR3s, and a viral motif had to include at least three viral sequences and also show V-gene enrichment. In TCRdb, the immuneACCESS table is reduced to in-frame sequences with V and J assigned. These tables do not hold every clone; where another copy was compared, an unresolved V gene accounts for under half, and the others remain unexplained. V and J calls and clone size come straight from that table; D and trimming were deduced from the DNA. This sample is represented by about 26,000 clones; around nine tenths of them were singletons. The top ten hold 11% to 15% of the sample.

The germline V gene yields SGHTA for CDR1 and FQGNSA for CDR2. The CDR3 runs 15 residues from the cysteine to the phenylalanine. Solely the CDR3 DNA is kept, with 45 bases framed from the first base. A distance of 13 bases separates the germline ends of V and J, which lose 1 base and 6 bases respectively. At diagnosis, peripheral blood, uninvolved tumor-adjacent lung and tumor were collected and were preserved as a mix of fresh-frozen and FFPE material. For TCR repertoire profiling, blood samples were analyzed as peripheral blood mononuclear cells. This TCR was recovered from a female donor over 55 with stage II squamous cell lung carcinoma. The sequence joins TRBV7-2 to TRBJ1-5; tentative D gene TRBD1, with 5 bases matching. Sample: peripheral blood, taken before any cancer treatment. The CDR3 reads CASSLDRQGGQPQHF. The nucleotide sequence reads TGTGCCAGCAGCTTAGATCGGCAGGGTGGTCAGCCCCAGCATTTT.